The 27 T cell receptor beta chains given below trace back to one sample, sequenced in a study of T cell responses to AZD1222 COVID-19 vaccine. The protocol was immunoSEQ multiplex PCR, while the TCRdb copy is restricted to in-frame clones and leaves out a portion. The sample lists 110,000 to 150,000 clones; just under 95% were seen once. Material: peripheral blood, obtained on day 0 of AZD1222 vaccination. The receptors originated from an adult in good health.

The J gene is TRBJ1-2, the V gene TRBV20-1; D call uncertain. Germline CDR1 and CDR2: DFQATT and SNEGSKA (reference sequence). This CDR3 is 8 amino acids long. Deletions cut 4 bases from V and 6 bases from J, with 0 bases between. For the CDR3, the DNA is TGCAGTGCTAATGGCTACACCTTC. Its translation: CSANGYTF.

V usage is TRBV5-7 and J usage is TRBJ1-5; D perhaps matches TRBD1 (6 bases). TRBV5-7 is designated an ORF whose function remains uncertain. CDR3 length: 19 residues. V lost 0 bases and J lost 0, with 19 bases in between. CDR3 amino acids: CASSLASRGAPGSNQPQHF. CDR3 bases: TGTGCCAGCAGCTTGGCCAGTAGGGGGGCCCCGGGTAGCAATCAGCCCCAGCATTTT.

This rearrangement joins TRBV19 to TRBJ2-2, with 12 nucleotides matching TRBD1. With 5 bases clipped from V and 5 bases from J, the junction kept 3 bases outside the gene matches. This CDR3 has 15 residues. Germline CDR1 LNHDA, CDR2 SQIVND (reference sequence). CDR3: CASSGTGGWTGELFF. Here the CDR3 DNA reads TGTGCCAGTAGTGGGACAGGGGGCTGGACCGGGGAGCTGTTTTTT.

This sequence joins TRBV5-1 and TRBJ2-7; D perhaps matches TRBD1 (5 bases). The germline V and J ends were trimmed by 0 bases and 5 bases, with 9 bases remaining between them. This CDR3 has 13 amino acids. Germline V gives CDR1 SGHRS, CDR2 YFSETQ. The CDR3: CASSLATRDEQYF. CDR3 DNA sequence: TGCGCCAGCAGCTTGGCCACCAGGGACGAGCAGTACTTC.

This clone showed up just once. The chain carries TRBV5-4 and TRBJ1-6; D unclear. V lost 0 bases, J lost 0 bases, and 10 bases lay in between. Germline-derived CDR1 and CDR2 are SGHNT and YYREEE (reference sequence). The length of the CDR3 is 17 residues. The CDR3 nucleotides are TGTGCCAGCAGCTTGGGAGGACCGAGCTCCTATAATTCACCCCTCCACTTT. Translation gives CASSLGGPSSYNSPLHF.

V and J are TRBV10-2 and TRBJ2-3; TRBD1 might be the D (6 bases). The CDR3 has 12 residues. V was shortened by 11 bases and J by 3 bases, with 12 bases between the two germline ends. CDR1 is WSHSY and CDR2 is SAAADI in the germline V gene. In nucleotides, the CDR3 is TGCGCCTGCCAACAGGGAACAGATACGCAGTATTTT. Translating it yields CACQQGTDTQYF.

J is TRBJ2-7 and V is TRBV7-2; 8 nucleotides match TRBD1. The CDR3 loop spans 14 amino acids. Germline trimming cut 1 base from V and 5 bases from J; bases unmatched to any gene: 4. The germline gives CDR1 SGHTA, CDR2 FQGNSA. The CDR3 sequence is CASSLVDRAHEQYF. CDR3 bases: TGTGCCAGCAGCTTAGTGGACAGGGCCCACGAGCAGTACTTC.

There are a few counts of this clone. Here the CDR3 DNA reads TGTGCCAGCAGCTTGGGGAGCGGTGCCTACGAGCAGTACTTC. Amino acids: CASSLGSGAYEQYF. This sequence joins TRBV5-5 and TRBJ2-7; maybe TRBD2 (5 bases). The CDR3 loop spans 14 amino acids. V shed 0 bases and J shed 2 bases, with 9 bases lying between them. The germline V gene encodes CDR1 SGHKS and CDR2 YYEKEE (reference sequence). The whole variable domain, remainder taken from reference TRBV5-5 and TRBJ2-7, is DAGVTQSPTHLIKTRGQQVTLRCSPISGHKSVSWYQQVLGQGPQFIFQYYEKEERGRGNFPDRFSARQFPNYSSELNVNALLLGDSALYLCASSLGSGAYEQYFGPGTRLTVT.

This clone was counted only a few times. The V and J genes are TRBV11-2 and TRBJ2-7; 11 bases are a match to TRBD1. The V gene end was trimmed by 4 bases and the J gene end by 5 bases; junction bases not matched to a gene: 7. Germline V lookup: CDR1 SGHAT, CDR2 FQNNGV. The CDR3 length is 15 residues. The CDR3 region has the DNA TGTGCCAGCAGCTCCCTCCGGACAGGGGGCCACGAGCAGTACTTC. Protein: CASSSLRTGGHEQYF.

This sequence joins TRBV28 and TRBJ1-1, with D tentatively TRBD1 (5 bases). The ends were cut back, 2 bases at V and 3 bases at J, with 13 bases in the middle. There are 15 residues in the CDR3. The germline CDR1 and CDR2 sequences are MDHEN and SYDVKM. The CDR3 region is CASSLPGTLYTEAFF. The CDR3 region has the DNA TGTGCCAGCAGTTTACCCGGGACTCTTTACACTGAAGCTTTCTTT.

The rearrangement links TRBV6-5 to TRBJ2-7, with D maybe TRBD1 (6 bases). CDR1 MNHEY and CDR2 SVGAGI come from the germline V gene. Trimming removed 8 bases at V and 0 bases at J, with 17 bases between. The CDR3 is 15 amino acids. The chain's CDR3 is CASLTTGRSSYEQYF. The CDR3 nucleotides read TGTGCCAGCCTGACGACAGGTCGCAGCTCCTACGAGCAGTACTTC.

The V and J genes are TRBV11-2 and TRBJ2-5; D may be TRBD1 (6 bases). Germline loops: CDR1 SGHAT, CDR2 FQNNGV. V was shortened by 3 bases and J by 3 bases, with 17 bases between the two germline ends. This CDR3 has 16 residues. CDR3 coding DNA: TGTGCCAGCAGCTTTATGCCAGGGGAGCGCGAAGAGACCCAGTACTTC. Protein sequence: CASSFMPGEREETQYF.

The chain links TRBV29-1 to TRBJ2-1; the D gene is possibly TRBD1 (8 bases). Germline loops: CDR1 SQVTM, CDR2 ANQGSEA. This CDR3 is built from 13 residues. The germline V and J ends were trimmed by 6 bases and 7 bases, with 16 bases remaining between them. CDR3 nucleotide sequence: TGCAGCGTGAATGGACAGGGAGGGAATGAGCAGTTCTTC. Encoded protein: CSVNGQGGNEQFF.

Only one count was recorded for this clone. The V call is TRBV28, the J call TRBJ2-1, with unresolved D. The V gene's germline CDR1 is MDHEN and CDR2 SYDVKM. V was trimmed by 3 bases and J by 10 bases, leaving 7 bases between them. This CDR3 comprises 11 residues. In DNA, the CDR3 is TGTGCCAGCAGTTTTTCCGACGAGCAGTTCTTC. Protein: CASSFSDEQFF.

This chain uses TRBV6-1 with TRBJ1-3, with 8 bases fitting TRBD1. This CDR3 has 16 residues. Germline V gene sequence: CDR1 MNHNS, CDR2 SASEGT. J lost 4 bases, V lost 2 bases, and 7 bases had no gene match. Written as DNA, the CDR3 is TGTGCCAGCAGTGAAATTTCGACAGGGGTCGGAAACACCATATATTTT. It encodes CASSEISTGVGNTIYF.

The V gene is TRBV18, the J gene TRBJ1-1, with D perhaps matching TRBD1 (6 bases). The length of the CDR3 is 19 residues. V was pared by 3 bases and J by 1 base, with 24 bases between. Per germline, CDR1 KGHSH and CDR2 LQKENI. Here the CDR3 DNA reads TGTGCCAGCTCACCGCCCCTAGAGGGGGGGAGTATACCGAACACTGAAGCTTTCTTT. Translation: CASSPPLEGGSIPNTEAFF.

The gene calls are TRBV11-2 and TRBJ2-5; D ambiguous. The CDR3 sequence is 11 residues long. In germline, CDR1 is SGHAT, CDR2 FQNNGV. Trimming shortened V by 5 bases and J by 5 bases, and 6 bases separated the two germline ends. CDR3 DNA: TGTGCCAGCAGCAGGCGTGAGACCCAGTACTTC. It yields the protein CASSRRETQYF.

The chain joins TRBV19 to TRBJ2-3; TRBD2 matches 11 bases. V trimming: 2 bases; J trimming: 2 bases; junction bases outside the gene matches: 9. CDR1 is LNHDA, CDR2 SQIVND, per germline (reference sequence). The CDR3 contains 18 residues. In nucleotides, the CDR3 is TGTGCCAGTAGTATATCGGGGGGGACTAGCGGACCCACAGATACGCAGTATTTT. The encoded protein is CASSISGGTSGPTDTQYF.

This clone was recorded once. V and J are TRBV28 and TRBJ2-5, with TRBD1 matching 9 bases. The V and J ends lost 6 bases and 3 bases, in that order; junction bases with no gene match: 17. Per germline, CDR1 MDHEN and CDR2 SYDVKM. The CDR3 consists of 18 residues. CDR3 protein: CASSVLFVTGGEEETQYF. The CDR3 DNA sequence: TGTGCCAGCAGCGTATTATTCGTAACAGGGGGCGAGGAAGAGACCCAGTACTTC.

The J gene is TRBJ2-5, the V gene TRBV7-9; weak D call: TRBD1 (5 bases). Germline V gene sequence: CDR1 SEHNR, CDR2 FQNEAQ (reference sequence). The CDR3 covers 11 residues. V dropped 6 bases and J dropped 3 bases, with 5 bases sitting between them. CDR3 region: CASRTEETQYF. The DNA of the CDR3 is TGTGCCAGCAGGACAGAAGAGACCCAGTACTTC.

This clone was recorded once. The chain recombines TRBV5-7 with TRBJ1-5; weak D call: TRBD1 (6 bases). Being an ORF, TRBV5-7 has a function that is uncertain. The CDR3 is 16 amino acids. The V end lost 3 bases, the J end lost 1 base, and 14 bases lay between the germline ends. For the CDR3, the DNA is TGTGCCAGCAGCTATCCCCAGGGACAAAGCAATCAGCCCCAGCATTTT. Translating it yields CASSYPQGQSNQPQHF.

J is TRBJ2-1 and V is TRBV5-5; D ambiguous. The CDR3 consists of 17 residues. Trimming took 4 bases from V and 0 from J, leaving 17 bases between them. Germline V CDR1 and CDR2: SGHKS, YYEKEE (reference sequence). The DNA of the CDR3 is TGTGCCAGCAGCCGGATTTCTCCCTCATACTCCTACAATGAGCAGTTCTTC. This sequence encodes CASSRISPSYSYNEQFF. The variable domain in full, with the rest retrieved from reference TRBV5-5 and TRBJ2-1, is DAGVTQSPTHLIKTRGQQVTLRCSPISGHKSVSWYQQVLGQGPQFIFQYYEKEERGRGNFPDRFSARQFPNYSSELNVNALLLGDSALYLCASSRISPSYSYNEQFFGPGTRLTVL.

The chain employs TRBV5-1 and TRBJ2-3; D assignment may be TRBD1 or TRBD2 (6 bases each). This CDR3 region has 14 residues. V was pared by 6 bases and J by 0 bases, with 11 bases between. The germline CDR1 and CDR2 sequences are SGHRS and YFSETQ. Written as DNA, the CDR3 is TGCGCCAGCATGCGAGGGGGGAGCACAGATACGCAGTATTTT. It yields the protein CASMRGGSTDTQYF.

The rearrangement uses TRBV19 and TRBJ1-2; D ambiguous. V lost 6 bases and J 1 base, leaving 6 bases between the germline ends. The V gene's germline CDR1 is LNHDA and CDR2 SQIVND (reference sequence). CDR3 length: 12 residues. The CDR3 region is CASRQNNYGYTF. The CDR3 coding sequence is TGTGCCAGTAGACAGAATAACTATGGCTACACCTTC.

The chain uses TRBV9 and TRBJ1-3, with D uncertain. Germline V gene data show CDR1 as SGDLS and CDR2 as YYNGEE. V dropped 3 bases and J dropped 0 bases, with 7 bases sitting between them. The CDR3 loop spans 14 amino acids. CDR3 sequence reads: CASSAGGSGNTIYF. CDR3 coding DNA: TGTGCCAGCAGCGCGGGTGGCTCTGGAAACACCATATATTTT.

This clone came up once. The rearrangement joins TRBV30 to TRBJ2-7, with D maybe TRBD1 (6 bases). Germline V gene data show CDR1 as GTSNPN and CDR2 as SVGIG (reference sequence). V was shortened by 2 bases and J by 7 bases, with 9 bases between the two germline ends. The CDR3 is 11 amino acids. The CDR3 region has the DNA TGTGCCTGGAGTACGACAGGAGAGCAGTACTTC. Protein product: CAWSTTGEQYF.

The gene calls are TRBV5-4 and TRBJ2-7; D might be TRBD1 (5 bases). Germline V gives CDR1 SGHNT, CDR2 YYREEE (reference sequence). The CDR3 extends over 13 amino acids. V was trimmed by 4 bases and J by 2 bases, leaving 10 bases between them. The CDR3 sequence: CASSRQGAYEQYF. In DNA, the CDR3 is TGTGCCAGCAGCCGGCAGGGCGCCTACGAGCAGTACTTC.